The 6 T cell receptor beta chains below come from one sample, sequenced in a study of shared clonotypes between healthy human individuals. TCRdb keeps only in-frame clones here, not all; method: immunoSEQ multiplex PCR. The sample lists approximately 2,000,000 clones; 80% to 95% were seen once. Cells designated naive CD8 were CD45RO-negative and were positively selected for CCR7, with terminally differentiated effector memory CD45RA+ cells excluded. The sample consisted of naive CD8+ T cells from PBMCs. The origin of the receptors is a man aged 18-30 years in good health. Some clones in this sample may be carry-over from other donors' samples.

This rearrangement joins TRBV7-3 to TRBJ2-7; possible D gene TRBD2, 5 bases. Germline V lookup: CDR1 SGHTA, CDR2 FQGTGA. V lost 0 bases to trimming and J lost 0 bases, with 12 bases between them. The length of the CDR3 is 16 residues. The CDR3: CASSLTGPTISYEQYF. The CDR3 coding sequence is TGTGCCAGCAGCTTAACTGGACCGACTATCTCCTACGAGCAGTACTTC. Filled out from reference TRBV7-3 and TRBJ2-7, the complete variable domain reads GAGVSQTPSNKVTEKGKYVELRCDPISGHTALYWYRQSLGQGPEFLIYFQGTGAADDSGLPNDRFFAVRPEGSVSTLKIQRTERGDSAVYLCASSLTGPTISYEQYFGPGTRLTVT.

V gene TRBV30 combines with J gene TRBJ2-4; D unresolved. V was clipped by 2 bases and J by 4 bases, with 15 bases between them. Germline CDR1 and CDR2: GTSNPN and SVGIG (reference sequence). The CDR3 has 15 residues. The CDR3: CAWSPRGNMKNIQYF. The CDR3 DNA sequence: TGTGCCTGGAGTCCAAGAGGTAACATGAAAAACATTCAGTACTTC.

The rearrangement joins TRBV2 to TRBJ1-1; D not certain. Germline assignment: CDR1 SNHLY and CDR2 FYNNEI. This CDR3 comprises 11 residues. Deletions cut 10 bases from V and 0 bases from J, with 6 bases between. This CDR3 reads CAINLNTEAFF. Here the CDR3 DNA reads TGTGCCATAAACTTGAACACTGAAGCTTTCTTT.

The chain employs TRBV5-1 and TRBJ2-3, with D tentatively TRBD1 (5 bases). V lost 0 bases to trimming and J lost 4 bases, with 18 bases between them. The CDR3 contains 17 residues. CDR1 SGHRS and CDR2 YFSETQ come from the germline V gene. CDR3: CASSLGSAGLVPDTQYF. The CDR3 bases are TGCGCCAGCAGCTTGGGGTCGGCAGGGTTAGTCCCAGATACGCAGTATTTT.

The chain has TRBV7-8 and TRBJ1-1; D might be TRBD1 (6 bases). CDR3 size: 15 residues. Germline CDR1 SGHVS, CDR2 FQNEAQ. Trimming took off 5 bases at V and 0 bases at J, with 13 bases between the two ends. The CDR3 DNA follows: TGTGCCAGCAGCCCATCGGGGACATTGAACACTGAAGCTTTCTTT. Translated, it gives CASSPSGTLNTEAFF.

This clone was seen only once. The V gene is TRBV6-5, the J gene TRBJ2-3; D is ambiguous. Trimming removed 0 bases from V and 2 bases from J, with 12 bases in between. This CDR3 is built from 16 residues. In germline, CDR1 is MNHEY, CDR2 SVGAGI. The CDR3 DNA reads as TGTGCCAGCAGTTACTCTCTTTACCAGGCCACAGATACGCAGTATTTT. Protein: CASSYSLYQATDTQYF.